This T cell receptor (beta chain) was recorded in a study of blood T cell repertoires in COVID-19. Study processing details: Nucleated cell number was recorded as an estimate derived from reference gene primer amplification. Repertoires were generated with immunoSEQ multiplex PCR, while TCRdb's copy carries only in-frame clones and drops some. The DNA was the basis for D and trimming; V, J and clone size are from that table. There are around 46,000 clones in the sample; about 85% occur only once, and more than 5% lies in the top ten. The germline V gene has CDR1 SGHTA and CDR2 FQGNSA. After removal of 1 base from V and 4 bases from J, the junction contained 6 bases not matched to a gene. CDR3 size: 15 residues.

The chain links TRBV7-2 to TRBJ2-7, with 8 bases identical to TRBD2. Sequenced: peripheral blood. This receptor was identified in a middle-aged man with active COVID-19. The DNA for the CDR3 is TGTGCCAGCAGCTTAGGTAGCGGGGAGGGGTACGAGCAGTACTTC. Its translation is CASSLGSGEGYEQYF. The entire variable domain, with the rest obtained from reference TRBV7-2 and TRBJ2-7, is as follows: GAGVSQSPSNKVTEKGKDVELRCDPISGHTALYWYRQSLGQGLEFLIYFQGNSAPDKSGLPSDRFSAERTGGSVSTLTIQRTQQEDSAVYLCASSLGSGEGYEQYFGPGTRLTVT.